This T cell receptor (beta chain) appears in the sequencing data of a study of T cells after yellow fever vaccination (dated by TCRdb to the late 2010s). As for the study more broadly: The SMART-Seq v4 Ultra Low Input RNA kit was used to prepare libraries from fractions with low cell numbers. Bulk TCR alpha and beta repertoires were sequenced longitudinally to track T-cell clones before and after primary and booster YFV17D yellow fever vaccination. Two healthy male donors, one aged 18 to 30 and one aged 30 to 40 years, were included in the cohort. Bulk PBMC replicates and cell subsets were isolated from blood drawn at multiple timepoints before and after both primary and secondary immunization. What the research found in general, with its limitations: FACS-sorted repertoires could contain abundant contaminating clonotypes from the bulk population, so computational filtering was required. After the booster, most clones that had expanded after primary vaccination were detected again (about 97% of CD4 and more than 85% of CD8), suggesting broad maintenance of memory. The study included only a couple of donors, which limits how far the findings can be generalized. Compared with the primary T-cell response, the secondary T-cell response was weaker but faster, peaking on day 5 rather than day 15. A small share of clonotypes was detected in both CD4 and CD8 compartments, with the overlap likely arising from convergent recombination.

CDR1 is given as SGHRS and CDR2 as YFSETQ, both from the germline V gene. Measured from the cysteine to the phenylalanine, the CDR3 is 16 residues long. Of all the DNA, just the CDR3 is kept, 48 bases in frame from base 1. V is cut back by 1 base and J by 8 bases, with 9 bases in the junction unmatched. This clonotype came up many times. The record has no base qualities; no much larger clone is one base away. Sample treatment or condition, as interpreted from the label and publication: live attenuated yellow fever vaccine strain. PBMCs were isolated from peripheral blood using a standard Ficoll-Paque protocol. Epitope-specific CD8 T cells were sorted with a dextramer loaded with the yellow fever NS4B epitope peptide, and anti-CD3 and anti-CD8 staining was applied. RNA was extracted with TriZol from bulk PBMCs, CD4 and CD8 fractions, and dextramer-positive and dextramer-negative fractions. TCR cDNA was made using 5'RACE template switching, a step that added a universal primer site and unique molecular identifiers. cDNA synthesis was primed from both the TCR alpha and TCR beta constant segments. Library amplification used two PCR steps, and the second PCR step added sample barcodes and sequencing adapters. Sequencing of libraries was done on Illumina HiSeq 2500 (2x100 bp) or NovaSeq (2x150 bp). Regarding the original processing steps: MIGEC was used to demultiplex reads and collapse the reads into UMI consensus sequences, and MiXCR was used for V(D)J alignment. Clonotypes responding to the vaccine were identified with edgeR on replicate PBMC samples, with the criteria of FDR below 0.01 and a log2 fold change above 5 up to day 15. Bulk clonotypes were assigned CD4 or CD8 identity according to which sequenced CD4 or CD8 repertoire held them at higher abundance. Clonotypes enriched at least 10-fold in dextramer-positive versus dextramer-negative fractions were classed as NS4B-specific, and CD4-biased clonotypes were left out. TCRdb reran the public reads through fastp at Q25 and MiXCR, keeping productive beta chains. All rows with the same CDR3 protein become a single entry with the most common DNA and genes. None of the V and J calls come from the authors' own analysis; TCRdb made them. The sample table holds over 85,000 distinct CDR3 sequences, of which about 8.8% were seen once. The ten largest clonotypes hold about 15% of the sample.

The sequencing here drew on CD8+ T cells not binding an NS4B(214-222) dextramer, sorted from PBMCs, taken around 14 days after the first yellow fever vaccination. Per the publication, the cell subset or site label means: NS4B epitope dextramer-negative CD8 T cells. This chain is built from TRBV5-1 and TRBJ2-1, with 10 central nucleotides matching TRBD1. The TCR sequence derives from a young man who received the YFV17D yellow fever vaccine. CDR3 protein: CASSLTRDRGGDEQFF. The nucleotides read TGCGCCAGCAGCTTGACCCGGGACAGGGGAGGTGATGAGCAGTTCTTC.